Each of the 30 T cell receptor beta chains below was sequenced from the same sample in a study of radiotherapy plus CTLA-4 blockade in lung cancer. The protocol was immunoSEQ multiplex PCR, while the TCRdb copy is restricted to in-frame clones and leaves out a portion. The data contain about 110,000 clones, more than 65% of them singletons. Sequenced here: peripheral blood, sampled from a patient treated with radiotherapy plus ipilimumab. The receptors derive from a human donor with non-small cell lung cancer that progressed on radiotherapy plus ipilimumab. Some clones in this sample may be carry-over from other donors' samples.

V and J are TRBV9 and TRBJ2-5; 10 nucleotides match TRBD2. The germline V gene has CDR1 SGDLS and CDR2 YYNGEE. CDR3 length: 16 amino acids. The J segment lost 1 base and the V segment lost 4 bases, leaving 7 bases of the junction unmatched. DNA for the CDR3: TGTGCCAGCAGCCCCCCTAGCGGGGGCCTCCAAGAGACCCAGTACTTC. As protein: CASSPPSGGLQETQYF.

This chain joins TRBV27 and TRBJ2-3; TRBD2 aligns across 12 bases. This CDR3 comprises 15 residues. Looked up from germline, CDR1 is MNHEY and CDR2 is SMNVEV (reference sequence). V gave up 6 bases and J gave up 3 bases; unmatched junction bases: 4. CDR3 loop: CASRRGTSGTDTQYF. CDR3 sequence (DNA): TGTGCCAGCAGGCGAGGGACTAGCGGGACAGATACGCAGTATTTT.

This rearrangement joins TRBV6-5 to TRBJ1-2; D may be TRBD1 (5 bases). The CDR3 has 14 amino acids. V shed 8 bases and J shed 3 bases, with 16 bases lying between them. Germline CDR1 and CDR2: MNHEY and SVGAGI. Written as DNA, the CDR3 is TGTGCCAGCGGGAAGAGGGGCAAGGACTATGGCTACACCTTC. Its translation: CASGKRGKDYGYTF.

The chain joins TRBV10-3 to TRBJ1-1; 8 bases map to TRBD1. Germline V lookup: CDR1 ENHRY, CDR2 SYGVKD. The CDR3 loop spans 13 amino acids. The junction had 8 bases not matched to a gene; V was cut back by 10 bases and J by 4 bases. As DNA, the CDR3 is TGTGCCAACAAGGACAGGGCGGGCACTGAAGCTTTCTTT. Amino acids: CANKDRAGTEAFF.

The chain is built from TRBV19 and TRBJ1-5, with TRBD1 identical over 10 bases. Trimming removed 5 bases from V and 5 bases from J; junction bases left unmatched: 6. The CDR3 extends over 15 amino acids. The germline V gene encodes CDR1 LNHDA and CDR2 SQIVND (reference sequence). This chain's CDR3 is CASSGDRGRDQPQHF. The CDR3 nucleotides are TGTGCCAGTAGTGGGGACAGGGGAAGGGATCAGCCCCAGCATTTT.

The chain has TRBV4-2 and TRBJ1-1; D is unclear. Germline V lookup: CDR1 LGHNA, CDR2 YNFKEQ. Trimming pared 0 bases from V and 4 bases from J, leaving 6 bases between. The CDR3 sequence is 13 residues long. CDR3 in DNA: TGTGCCAGCAGCCAAGATATTGGCACTGAAGCTTTCTTT. Translation: CASSQDIGTEAFF.

The V gene is TRBV2, the J gene TRBJ1-5; the D is unclear. Germline values: CDR1 SNHLY, CDR2 FYNNEI. The V end lost 6 bases, the J end lost 6 bases, and 9 bases lay between the germline ends. The CDR3 spans 12 residues. CDR3 DNA: TGTGCCAGCAGCGCCACAGTTCAGCCCCAGCATTTT. This encodes CASSATVQPQHF.

The CDR3 spells CASSKDGDNQPQHF. The CDR3 DNA sequence: TGTGCCAGCAGTAAGGACGGTGACAATCAGCCCCAGCATTTT. The rearrangement links TRBV2 to TRBJ1-5, with D hard to call. The CDR3 runs 14 residues. V lost 5 bases and J lost 3, with 11 bases in between. Germline CDR1 reads SNHLY; CDR2 reads FYNNEI. Variable domain in full (rest from reference TRBV2 and TRBJ1-5): EPEVTQTPSHQVTQMGQEVILRCVPISNHLYFYWYRQILGQKVEFLVSFYNNEISEKSEIFDDQFSVERPDGSNFTLKIRSTKLEDSAMYFCASSKDGDNQPQHFGDGTRLSIL.

The V gene is TRBV6-7, the J gene TRBJ1-3; D gene uncertain. TRBV6-7 is placed among ORFs of uncertain function. The V and J ends lost 2 bases and 0 bases respectively, with 11 bases between them. The CDR3 has 16 residues. CDR3 sequence (DNA): TGTGCCAGCAGTTACCGCAGGAAAAGCTCTGGAAACACCATATATTTT. This gives the protein CASSYRRKSSGNTIYF.

The gene calls are TRBV18 and TRBJ1-2; D unresolved. This CDR3 region has 14 residues. V shed 3 bases and J shed 8 bases, with 16 bases lying between them. CDR1 is KGHSH, CDR2 LQKENI, per germline. CDR3 DNA: TGTGCCAGCTCACCGGACTCCTCCGACCTAGGCTACACCTTC. This translates into CASSPDSSDLGYTF. Based on the CDR3 plus reference TRBV18 and TRBJ1-2, the full variable domain is NAGVMQNPRHLVRRRGQEARLRCSPMKGHSHVYWYRQLPEEGLKFMVYLQKENIIDESGMPKERFSAEFPKEGPSILRIQQVVRGDSAAYFCASSPDSSDLGYTFGSGTRLTVV.

The gene calls are TRBV9 and TRBJ2-3, with TRBD2 as a possible D gene (7 bases). Trimming shortened V by 2 bases and J by 6 bases, and 16 bases separated the two germline ends. Germline V gene lookup returns CDR1 SGDLS and CDR2 YYNGEE. This CDR3 is built from 15 residues. The CDR3 coding sequence is TGTGCCAGCAGCGTTTACGGGGGGCCGTCTGATACGCAGTATTTT. This gives the protein CASSVYGGPSDTQYF.

This clone was detected once. The V gene is TRBV4-2, the J gene TRBJ1-1; TRBD1 might be the D (6 bases). Germline V lookup: CDR1 LGHNA, CDR2 YNFKEQ. V was pared by 5 bases and J by 0 bases, with 10 bases between. This CDR3 has 14 residues. The CDR3, as DNA: TGTGCCAGCAGCTTAAGGGACATGAACACTGAAGCTTTCTTT. It specifies CASSLRDMNTEAFF.

This clone was seen only once. The rearrangement links TRBV6-5 to TRBJ2-7, with D tentatively TRBD2 (5 bases). Germline assignment: CDR1 MNHEY and CDR2 SVGAGI. Trimming removed 2 bases from V and 5 bases from J, with 10 bases in between. This CDR3 has 13 residues. The chain's CDR3 is CASSYRTVHEQYF. DNA for the CDR3: TGTGCCAGCAGTTACAGGACTGTTCACGAGCAGTACTTC.

The chain is built from TRBV6-5 and TRBJ1-2; the D gene is possibly TRBD1 (5 bases). The CDR3 has 14 amino acids. The germline V gene encodes CDR1 MNHEY and CDR2 SVGAGI. Trimming shortened V by 3 bases and J by 6 bases, and 14 bases separated the two germline ends. This CDR3 is CASSYSSGTNGYTF. CDR3 DNA sequence: TGTGCCAGCAGTTATTCTTCAGGGACCAATGGCTACACCTTC.

V is TRBV7-6 and J is TRBJ2-1; 10 bases are shared with TRBD2. The CDR3 sequence is 20 residues long. Looked up from germline, CDR1 is SGHVS and CDR2 is FNYEAQ. V was clipped by 4 bases and J by 1 base; unmatched bases: 16. The DNA for the CDR3 is TGTGCCAGCAGCTCCAGACGCGGGGTAGCGGGGGGCTCATCCTACAATGAGCAGTTCTTC. Its protein is CASSSRRGVAGGSSYNEQFF.

The V and J genes are TRBV9 and TRBJ1-4; perhaps TRBD1 as D (5 bases). Germline-derived CDR1 and CDR2 are SGDLS and YYNGEE. Trimming pared 4 bases from V and 7 bases from J, leaving 17 bases between. This CDR3 region has 15 residues. CDR3 sequence reads: CASSSQGGFGEKLFF. In DNA form, the CDR3 reads TGTGCCAGCAGCTCTCAGGGAGGGTTTGGTGAAAAACTGTTTTTT.

CDR3 sequence: CASSGGHYGYTF. CDR3 DNA: TGCGCCAGCAGCGGGGGCCACTATGGCTACACCTTC. This rearrangement joins TRBV5-1 to TRBJ1-2; maybe TRBD1 (6 bases). Germline CDR1 SGHRS, CDR2 YFSETQ. V lost 4 bases to trimming and J lost 3 bases, with 7 bases between them. CDR3 size: 12 residues.

J is TRBJ2-5 and V is TRBV5-8; 12 bases agree with TRBD2. Germline V gives CDR1 SGHTS, CDR2 YDEGEE. Trimming took 4 bases from V and 4 from J; bases not matched to a gene: 8. This CDR3 contains 16 residues. The CDR3 loop is CASSLGTSGLSETQYF. The CDR3 nucleotides are TGTGCCAGCAGCCTCGGGACTAGCGGGCTTTCAGAGACCCAGTACTTC.

The chain combines TRBV18 with TRBJ2-7; the match to TRBD1 covers 8 bases. From germline, CDR1 is KGHSH and CDR2 LQKENI. CDR3 size: 15 residues. Losses at the gene ends were 2 bases for V and 0 bases for J; bases not matched to a gene: 3. CDR3 region: CASSPVGQVSYEQYF. CDR3 nucleotide sequence: TGTGCCAGCTCACCAGTGGGACAGGTCTCCTACGAGCAGTACTTC.

The V gene is TRBV2, the J gene TRBJ2-2, with 8 bases fitting TRBD2. The germline V gene has CDR1 SNHLY and CDR2 FYNNEI. V trimming: 6 bases; J trimming: 2 bases; junction bases outside the gene matches: 20. The CDR3 is 20 amino acids. CDR3 residues: CASRGLVGRPGYSNTGELFF. CDR3 nucleotide sequence: TGTGCCAGCAGGGGACTAGTCGGGCGCCCGGGATACTCTAACACCGGGGAGCTGTTTTTT.

This chain joins TRBV4-3 and TRBJ2-3; possible D gene TRBD2, 5 bases. Deletions cut 0 bases from V and 2 bases from J, with 9 bases between. From germline, CDR1 is LGHNA and CDR2 YSLEER. The CDR3 is made up of 15 amino acids. The CDR3 DNA follows: TGCGCCAGCAGCCAAGATCTGACTAACACAGATACGCAGTATTTT. Translating it yields CASSQDLTNTDTQYF.

The chain combines TRBV7-2 with TRBJ2-7; 9 bases match TRBD1. Germline V CDR1 and CDR2: SGHTA, FQGNSA. The V segment lost 1 base and the J segment 6 bases; nucleotides outside the gene matches: 4. The CDR3 is 14 residues long. The CDR3 spells CASSLERTGAEQYF. The CDR3 DNA is TGTGCCAGCAGCTTAGAGAGGACAGGGGCCGAGCAGTACTTC.

This chain uses TRBV11-3 with TRBJ1-1, with D possibly matching TRBD1 (5 bases). This CDR3 is built from 13 residues. The V end lost 0 bases, the J end lost 12 bases, and 14 bases lay between the germline ends. CDR1 is SGHNT, CDR2 YENEEA, per germline. The CDR3 coding sequence is TGTGCCAGCAGCTTAGAGGAGGGGCGGACCCCTTTCTTT. Amino acid sequence: CASSLEEGRTPFF.

This clone was detected only once. The chain is built from TRBV4-2 and TRBJ2-5; unclear D gene. CDR3 length: 14 amino acids. V lost 1 base and J lost 5, with 11 bases in between. Germline V gives CDR1 LGHNA, CDR2 YNFKEQ. The CDR3 loop reads CASSQAIRMETQYF. CDR3 DNA sequence: TGTGCCAGCAGCCAAGCTATCAGGATGGAGACCCAGTACTTC.

The chain carries TRBV4-3 and TRBJ2-6; TRBD2 might be the D (5 bases). The CDR3 loop spans 17 amino acids. V lost 1 base and J lost 0, with 10 bases in between. Germline CDR1 is LGHNA and CDR2 is YSLEER. For the CDR3, the DNA is TGCGCCAGCAGCCAAGGTCCCGGGATCTCTGGGGCCAACGTCCTGACTTTC. Protein product: CASSQGPGISGANVLTF.

This CDR3 is CAISGTQGSGYTF. CDR3 sequence (DNA): TGTGCCATCAGTGGAACACAGGGCTCTGGCTACACCTTC. V is TRBV10-3 and J is TRBJ1-2, with a tentative D call TRBD1 (6 bases). V was clipped by 4 bases and J by 7 bases, with 13 bases between them. Germline V gene sequence: CDR1 ENHRY, CDR2 SYGVKD. This CDR3 spans 13 amino acids.

V gene TRBV11-2 combines with J gene TRBJ1-2; weak D call: TRBD1 (6 bases). The CDR3 sequence is 14 residues long. Germline loops: CDR1 SGHAT, CDR2 FQNNGV. The V end was cut by 5 bases, the J end by 0 bases, with 10 bases between. The CDR3: CASSIGQSNYGYTF. Written as DNA, the CDR3 is TGTGCCAGCAGCATAGGACAGTCTAACTATGGCTACACCTTC.

This chain uses TRBV5-6 with TRBJ1-6; D not certain. Germline lookup yields CDR1 SGHDT and CDR2 YYEEEE. V was trimmed by 0 bases and J by 9 bases, leaving 19 bases between them. The CDR3 sequence is 17 residues long. In DNA form, the CDR3 reads TGTGCCAGCAGCTTGGCCTCTTTAGGACCTATGAGTTCACCCCTCCACTTT. Translated: CASSLASLGPMSSPLHF.

V usage is TRBV15 and J usage is TRBJ2-2; D is possibly TRBD1 (6 bases). V was trimmed by 0 bases and J by 1 base, leaving 12 bases between them. Germline-derived CDR1 and CDR2 are LNHNV and YYDKDF (reference sequence). This CDR3 spans 17 amino acids. CDR3 in DNA: TGTGCCACCAGCAGAGATTTATTGGACAGGAACACCGGGGAGCTGTTTTTT. Translation gives CATSRDLLDRNTGELFF. The full variable domain, rest sourced from reference TRBV15 and TRBJ2-2, is DAMVIQNPRYQVTQFGKPVTLSCSQTLNHNVMYWYQQKSSQAPKLLFHYYDKDFNNEADTPDNFQSRRPNTSFCFLDIRSPGLGDTAMYLCATSRDLLDRNTGELFFGEGSRLTVL.

This clone was found once. The V and J genes are TRBV6-1 and TRBJ1-1; D might be TRBD1 (5 bases). The CDR3 covers 15 residues. Germline CDR1 is MNHNS and CDR2 is SASEGT. The V end was cut by 6 bases, the J end by 2 bases, with 16 bases between. CDR3 DNA: TGTGCCAGCAGCGTTGTATGGGGGGTAAACACTGAAGCTTTCTTT. This translates into CASSVVWGVNTEAFF.